The entry below gives a single TCR beta chain sequence along with its context. Antigen specificity is unknown. Clones were sequenced by immunoSEQ multiplex PCR, and TCRdb holds only the in-frame ones, with some missing. Found here are around 66,000 clones, 70% to 75% of them singletons; the top ten hold 2.2%. The entry originates in a study of vaccination effects on CD4 cells after COVID-19. Study information: Before sequencing, viral peptide pools were used by the ViraFEST assay to expand antigen-specific CD4+ T cells.

CDR3 length: 15 residues. Germline values: CDR1 KGHDR, CDR2 SFDVKD. The J segment lost 5 bases and the V segment lost 4 bases, leaving 7 bases of the junction unmatched. Whole-study findings and limits: Late after vaccination, infection- and vaccine-induced clones showed marked clonal contraction.

With around ten days of culture completed, CD4+ T cells were isolated. Two doses of BNT162b2 or mRNA-1273 vaccine were administered to participants. Vaccine recipients had no previous SARS-CoV-2 infection; their nucleocapsid antibodies were negative. The sequence was collected from a human donor who received a COVID-19 vaccine. Sequenced here: CD4+ T cells from PBMCs cultured without peptide, sampled after COVID-19 vaccination. The V call is TRBV24-1, the J call TRBJ1-2; the match to TRBD1 covers 9 bases. CDR3 protein: CATSDRTGAAYGYTF. The CDR3 region has the DNA TGTGCCACCAGTGACAGGACAGGGGCCGCTTATGGCTACACCTTC.